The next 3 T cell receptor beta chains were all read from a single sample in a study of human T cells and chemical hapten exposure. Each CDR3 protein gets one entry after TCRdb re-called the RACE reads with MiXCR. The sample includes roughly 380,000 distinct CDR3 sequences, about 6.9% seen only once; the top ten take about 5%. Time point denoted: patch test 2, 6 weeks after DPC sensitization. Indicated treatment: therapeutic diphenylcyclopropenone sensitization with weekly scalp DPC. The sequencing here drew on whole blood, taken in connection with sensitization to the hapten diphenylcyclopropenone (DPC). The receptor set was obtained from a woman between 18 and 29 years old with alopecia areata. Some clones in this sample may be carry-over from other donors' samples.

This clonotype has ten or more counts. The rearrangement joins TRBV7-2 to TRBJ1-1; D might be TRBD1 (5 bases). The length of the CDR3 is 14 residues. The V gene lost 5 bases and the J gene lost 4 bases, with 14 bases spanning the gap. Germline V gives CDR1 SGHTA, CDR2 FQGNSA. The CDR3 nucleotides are TGTGCCAGCAGCCCCCGTGCAGGGTTCACTGAAGCTTTCTTT. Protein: CASSPRAGFTEAFF.

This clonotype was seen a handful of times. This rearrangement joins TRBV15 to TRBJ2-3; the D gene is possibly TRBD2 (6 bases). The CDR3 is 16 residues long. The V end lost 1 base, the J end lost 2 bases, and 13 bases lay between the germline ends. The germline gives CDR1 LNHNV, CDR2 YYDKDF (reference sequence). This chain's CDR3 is CATSRGGRGFTDTQYF. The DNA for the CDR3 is TGTGCCACCAGCAGAGGCGGGCGGGGTTTCACAGATACGCAGTATTTT.

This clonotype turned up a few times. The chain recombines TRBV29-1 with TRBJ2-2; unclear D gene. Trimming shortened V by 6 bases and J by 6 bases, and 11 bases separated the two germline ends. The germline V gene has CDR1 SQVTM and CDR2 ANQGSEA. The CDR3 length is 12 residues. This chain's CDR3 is CSVSDRPGELFF. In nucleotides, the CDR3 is TGCAGCGTCAGTGACCGCCCCGGGGAGCTGTTTTTT.